The sequence of this T cell receptor (beta chain) was determined in a study of T-cell reconstitution after alpha-beta-depleted transplantation in children. Study-wide results and limits: TCRbeta diversity was high at day 60 in some patients (a result of surviving recipient T cells and thymic progenitors). Roughly two months post-transplant, alpha-beta T cells reportedly originated from several hundred graft clones that had expanded.

This clonotype was seen at least ten times. Antigen: not known. TCRbeta library preparation incorporated unique molecular identifiers. TCRdb reanalysed the PCR reads using MiXCR and keeps one entry per CDR3 protein. Seen here are around 440,000 distinct CDR3 sequences, roughly 10% observed once, and the top ten hold around 2%. The CDR3 totals 14 residues. V gave up 2 bases and J gave up 4 bases, with 11 bases separating them. This sequence joins TRBV12-3 or TRBV12-4 and TRBJ1-1; D gene ambiguous. This clonotype was obtained from a child aged 2-15 years with inherited bone marrow failure, due to receive a stem cell transplant. Sequences were derived from PBMCs, sampled before TCRalphabeta/CD19-depleted stem cell transplant. CDR3 protein: CASSLLVTSTEAFF. The CDR3 DNA reads as TGTGCCAGCAGTTTATTGGTAACTTCCACTGAAGCTTTCTTT.